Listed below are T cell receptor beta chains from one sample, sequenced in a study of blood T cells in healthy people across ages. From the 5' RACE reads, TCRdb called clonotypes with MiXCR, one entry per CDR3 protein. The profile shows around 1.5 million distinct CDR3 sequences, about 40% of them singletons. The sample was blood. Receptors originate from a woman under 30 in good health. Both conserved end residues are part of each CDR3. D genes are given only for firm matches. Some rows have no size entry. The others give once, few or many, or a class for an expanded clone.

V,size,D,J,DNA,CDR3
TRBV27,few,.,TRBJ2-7,TGTGCCAGTATAACGCCCGGGACAACCGAGCAGTACTTC,CASITPGTTEQYF
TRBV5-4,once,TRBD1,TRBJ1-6,TGTGCCAGCAGAGAAGGGGGCGCTGCCTATAATTCACCCCTCCACTTT,CASREGGAAYNSPLHF
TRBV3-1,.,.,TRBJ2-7,TGTGCCAGCAGCCAACGACAGGCCTACGAGCAGTACTTC,CASSQRQAYEQYF
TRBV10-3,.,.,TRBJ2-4,TGTGCCATCAGTGACCCATCTTTAAACATTCAGTACTTC,CAISDPSLNIQYF
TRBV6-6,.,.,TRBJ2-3,TGTGCCAGCAGTGACACGATCGCGGCAGATACGCAGTATTTT,CASSDTIAADTQYF
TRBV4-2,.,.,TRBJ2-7,TGTGCCAGCAGCCAAGCTGGCCGGCTCACCCACTCTTCCTACGAGCAGTACTTC,CASSQAGRLTHSSYEQYF
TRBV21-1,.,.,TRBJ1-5,TGTGCCAGCAGCAAATGGGGACAGGTCGATCAGCCCCAGCATTTT,CASSKWGQVDQPQHF
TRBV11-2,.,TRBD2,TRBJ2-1,TGTGCCGGCAGCTTAGGGAGGTCTAGCGGGTCCTACAATGAGCAGTTCTTC,CAGSLGRSSGSYNEQFF
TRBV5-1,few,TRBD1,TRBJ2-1,TGCGCCAGCAGCCCGGGACAGGGGAGCCACAATGAGCAGTTCTTC,CASSPGQGSHNEQFF
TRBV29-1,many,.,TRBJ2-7,TGCAGCCGTCTGGGGCCGGTCAGTCGGGTCGAGCAGTACTTC,CSRLGPVSRVEQYF
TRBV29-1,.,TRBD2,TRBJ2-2,TGCAGCGTACTTAGCGGGAGTTCTGGCACCGGGGAGCTGTTTTTT,CSVLSGSSGTGELFF
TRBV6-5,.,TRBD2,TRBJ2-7,TGTGCCAGCAGTTACTCGGGGGGGATCCCCTACGAGCAGTACTTC,CASSYSGGIPYEQYF
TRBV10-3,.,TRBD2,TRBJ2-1,TGTGCCATCAGTGGGCTTTCTAGCGGGGGGAGCTCCTACAATGAGCAGTTCTTC,CAISGLSSGGSSYNEQFF
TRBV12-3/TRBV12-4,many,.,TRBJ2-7,TGTGCCAGCGGCGTCGAGGCCTACGAGCAGTACTTC,CASGVEAYEQYF
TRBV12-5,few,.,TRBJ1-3,TGTGCTAGTGGTTTGGGGAACACCATATATTTT,CASGLGNTIYF
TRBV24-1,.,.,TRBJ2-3,TGTGCCACCAGTGATTTGGGGCCAGATACGCAGTATTTT,CATSDLGPDTQYF
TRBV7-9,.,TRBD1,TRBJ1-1,TGTGCCAGCAGCCGAACAGGGGGGCACACTGAAGCTTTCTTT,CASSRTGGHTEAFF
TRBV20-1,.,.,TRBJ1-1,TGCAGTGCTAGAGAGCCAGGACATCACATGAACACTGAAGCTTTCTTT,CSAREPGHHMNTEAFF
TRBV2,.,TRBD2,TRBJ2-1,TGTGCCGTACTAGCGGGAGAGTCCTACAATGAGCAGTTCTTC,CAVLAGESYNEQFF
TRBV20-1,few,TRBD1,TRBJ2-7,TGCAGTGCTGGACAGGGTCCTTCGTACGAGCAGTACTTC,CSAGQGPSYEQYF
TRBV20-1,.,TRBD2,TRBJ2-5,TGCAGTGCTCCCCCCAGCGGGACGGGAGAGACCCAGTACTTC,CSAPPSGTGETQYF
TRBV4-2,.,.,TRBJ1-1,TGTGCCAGCAGCCAAGAAGGACCTGGGAACACTGAAGCTTTCTTT,CASSQEGPGNTEAFF
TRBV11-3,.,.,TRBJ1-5,TGTGCCAGCGGCTATAATCAGCCCCAGCATTTT,CASGYNQPQHF
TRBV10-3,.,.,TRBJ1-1,TGTGCCATCCGCCAGGAGTTGGGCACTGAAGCTTTCTTT,CAIRQELGTEAFF
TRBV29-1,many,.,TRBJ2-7,TGCAGCGTTGAAGACCGGGACTACGAGCAGTACTTC,CSVEDRDYEQYF
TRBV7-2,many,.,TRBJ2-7,TGTGCCAGCAGCCAGTTGGGGATGAGAACCTACGAGCAGTACTTC,CASSQLGMRTYEQYF
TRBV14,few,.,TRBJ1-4,TGTGCCAGCAGCCACGGGGGAAAACTGTTTTTT,CASSHGGKLFF
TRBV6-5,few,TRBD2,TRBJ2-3,TGTGCCAGCAGTTATTCGGGGACTAGCGGGGGGCGTGGAGATACGCAGTATTTT,CASSYSGTSGGRGDTQYF
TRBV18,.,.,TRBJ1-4,TGTGCCAGCTCACCATCCGAGGCGGGGGCGAAAAAACTGTTTTTT,CASSPSEAGAKKLFF
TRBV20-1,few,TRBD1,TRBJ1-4,TGCAGTGCAAGGGACAGGGGATCGACAACTAATGAAAAACTGTTTTTT,CSARDRGSTTNEKLFF
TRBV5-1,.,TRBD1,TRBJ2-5,TGCGCCAGCAGCAAGCCGCGTCAGGGGGTCCTCCAAGAGACCCAGTACTTC,CASSKPRQGVLQETQYF
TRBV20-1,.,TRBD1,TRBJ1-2,TGCAGTGCTAGGGCAGGGGGCGAGTATGGCTACACCTTC,CSARAGGEYGYTF
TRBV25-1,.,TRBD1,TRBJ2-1,TGTGCCAGCAACAGGGGGAATAATGAGCAGTTCTTC,CASNRGNNEQFF
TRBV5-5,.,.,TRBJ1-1,TGTGCCAGCAGCTGGCAGGAGGTCACTGAAGCTTTCTTT,CASSWQEVTEAFF
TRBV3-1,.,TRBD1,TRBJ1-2,TGTGCCAGCAGCCAAGAGGGACAGGGGGCTCATGGCTACACCTTC,CASSQEGQGAHGYTF
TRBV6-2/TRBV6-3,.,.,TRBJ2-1,TGTGCCAGCAGTTACCCTAAACCCAGCAGGGAGCAGTTCTTC,CASSYPKPSREQFF
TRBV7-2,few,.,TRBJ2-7,TGTGCCAGCAGTGGGGGCTCCTACAATGAGCAGTACTTC,CASSGGSYNEQYF
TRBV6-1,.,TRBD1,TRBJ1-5,TGTGCCAGCAGTGAAGCCCCCGGGACAGGGGGTCAGCCCCAGCATTTT,CASSEAPGTGGQPQHF
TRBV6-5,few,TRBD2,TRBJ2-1,TGTGCCAGCAGTTACTCAAGGGGACTAGCGGAGAATGAGCAGTTCTTC,CASSYSRGLAENEQFF
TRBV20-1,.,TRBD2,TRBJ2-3,TGCAGGGCTGGGAGCGGGAGAATAGATACGCAGTATTTT,CRAGSGRIDTQYF
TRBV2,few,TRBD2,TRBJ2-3,TGTGCCAGCGCCGTGGAGGGACTAGCTGGCAATACGCAGTATTTT,CASAVEGLAGNTQYF
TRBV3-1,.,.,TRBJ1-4,TGTGCCAGCAGCCCTCTCTTCGTAGGAGAAAAACTGTTTTTT,CASSPLFVGEKLFF
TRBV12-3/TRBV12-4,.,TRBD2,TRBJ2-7,TGTACCAGCACCCTTGGAGGGAGGGAGAATATCCGCGAGCAGTACTTC,CTSTLGGRENIREQYF
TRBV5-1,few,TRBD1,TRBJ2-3,TGCGCCAGCAGCACACCGGGACAGGGTCGAGAGGGCACTCGGTATTTT,CASSTPGQGREGTRYF
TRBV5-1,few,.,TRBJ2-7,TGCGCCAGCAGAATGGCGGAGACCTACGAGCAGTACTTC,CASRMAETYEQYF
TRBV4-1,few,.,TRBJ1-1,TGCGCCAGCAGCCAGGATCCAAGTTTGAACACTGAAGCTTTCTTT,CASSQDPSLNTEAFF
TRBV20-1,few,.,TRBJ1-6,TGCAGTGCTAGGTCGCAGGGAGACTCACCCCTCCACTTT,CSARSQGDSPLHF
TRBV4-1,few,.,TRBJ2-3,TGCGCCAGCAGCCAACTGGCCGGGAGCACAGATACGCAGTATTTT,CASSQLAGSTDTQYF
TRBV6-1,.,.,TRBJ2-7,TGTGCCAGCAAGGAGGTCTGGGGGGGGCTCTACGAGCAGTACTTC,CASKEVWGGLYEQYF